This is a list of T cell receptor beta chains from one sample in a study of blood T cell repertoires in COVID-19. The method was immunoSEQ multiplex PCR; TCRdb's version includes in-frame clones alone and lacks a portion of them. The sample includes fewer than 100,000 clones, around 90% of them seen just once. The sample taken for sequencing was peripheral blood. Source of these receptors: a woman older than 75 with acute or convalescent COVID-19. The CDR3 runs from the conserved cysteine through the conserved F or W. Each record gives: J gene, D gene, V gene, clone size, CDR3 length, CDR3 DNA, CDR3 protein. A D gene is named only where the DNA matches it firmly. Where a row states a size, it is once, few, many or the class of an expanded clone; other rows omit it.

TRBJ2-2 | TRBD1 | TRBV27 | . | 14 | TGTGCCAGCAGTCGACAGGGGAGCACCGGGGAGCTGTTTTTT | CASSRQGSTGELFF
TRBJ1-5 | . | TRBV19 | once | 14 | TGTGCCAGTAACAAAATAACAGGTGAACAGCCCCAGCATTTT | CASNKITGEQPQHF
TRBJ1-1 | . | TRBV10-3 | . | 14 | TGTGCCATCAGTGGAGGTTTAGGAGGTACTGAAGCTTTCTTT | CAISGGLGGTEAFF
TRBJ1-3 | . | TRBV11-2 | . | 14 | TGTGCCAGCAGCTTAAAAGCAGGGTCGTCCACCATATATTTT | CASSLKAGSSTIYF
TRBJ1-2 | TRBD1 | TRBV7-2 | . | 13 | TGTGCCAGCAGCGGACAGGGATCCTATGGCTACACCTTC | CASSGQGSYGYTF
TRBJ2-1 | TRBD1 | TRBV7-2 | . | 14 | TGTGCCAGCGTGAGACAGGGGGCTTACAATGAGCAGTTCTTC | CASVRQGAYNEQFF
TRBJ2-7 | . | TRBV29-1 | . | 14 | TGCAGCGTTGAAACCCCGGACAGTACCTACGAGCAGTACTTC | CSVETPDSTYEQYF
TRBJ1-1 | . | TRBV3-1/TRBV3-2 | . | 15 | TGTGCCAGCAGCCCCCCCCGTGGAGGGTTCACTGAAGCTTTCTTT | CASSPPRGGFTEAFF
TRBJ1-6 | . | TRBV30 | . | 18 | TGTGCCTGGAGTATGAGGGTATCGGGCCTCTCCTATAATTCACCCCTCCACTTT | CAWSMRVSGLSYNSPLHF
TRBJ1-2 | TRBD1 | TRBV19 | . | 16 | TGTGCCAGTAGCCTTCTCTCGGGACAGGGGACTTATGGCTACACCTTC | CASSLLSGQGTYGYTF
TRBJ1-2 | TRBD1 | TRBV19 | . | 16 | TGTGCCAGTACCACCGCCGGGACAGGAGCCCACTATGGCTACACCTTC | CASTTAGTGAHYGYTF
TRBJ2-1 | . | TRBV20-1 | few | 15 | TGCAGTGCTAGTGGGGCCTCCAGCTCCTACAATGAGCAGTTCTTC | CSASGASSSYNEQFF
TRBJ1-5 | . | TRBV25-1 | . | 13 | TGTGCCAGCAGTGGAGGGTACAGACAGCCCCAGCATTTT | CASSGGYRQPQHF
TRBJ1-2 | . | TRBV2 | . | 11 | TGTGCCAGCATCCTTTCCTCGCAACAGGTCTTC | CASILSSQQVF
TRBJ1-1 | . | TRBV11-1 | . | 13 | TGTGCCAGCAGCCTCGGGAGGGAAACTGAAGCTTTCTTT | CASSLGRETEAFF
TRBJ1-5 | . | TRBV4-1 | . | 15 | TGCGCCAGCAGCCAAGATCTGGGGGGGGATCAGCCCCAGCATTTT | CASSQDLGGDQPQHF
TRBJ2-2 | . | TRBV2 | few | 12 | TGTGCCAGCAGTCTAGACACCGGGGAGCTGTTTTTT | CASSLDTGELFF
TRBJ1-5 | . | TRBV27 | few | 13 | TGTGCCAGCAGACGGCGGACAGATCAGCCCCAGCATTTT | CASRRRTDQPQHF
TRBJ1-1 | . | TRBV18 | . | 13 | TGTGCCAGCTCACCGGACATGAACACTGAAGCTTTCTTT | CASSPDMNTEAFF
TRBJ2-5 | TRBD2 | TRBV5-1 | . | 19 | TGCGCCAGCAGCTCACGACTAGCGGGGGGGAGAACCACCAGCGAGACCCAGTACTTC | CASSSRLAGGRTTSETQYF
TRBJ2-1 | . | TRBV6-5 | . | 14 | TGTGCCAGCATGCAGGGGAATAGTTACGATGAGCAGTTCTTC | CASMQGNSYDEQFF
TRBJ1-1 | TRBD1 | TRBV5-1 | . | 14 | TGCGCCAGCAGTCTTACCACTCAGGGGGCTGAAGCTTTCTTT | CASSLTTQGAEAFF
TRBJ1-2 | TRBD1 | TRBV19 | . | 15 | TGTGCCAGTAGTTCGCCTTCGACAGGGGGCTATGGCTACACCTTC | CASSSPSTGGYGYTF
TRBJ2-2 | . | TRBV7-2 | . | 13 | TGTGCCAGCAGCTGGAGTAACACCGGGGAGCTGTTTTTT | CASSWSNTGELFF
TRBJ1-6 | . | TRBV7-9 | . | 16 | TGTGCCAGCAGCTTAGTAGGAGGGGCGCGGTGGTCACCCCTCCACTTT | CASSLVGGARWSPLHF
TRBJ1-1 | . | TRBV5-1 | . | 13 | TGCGCCAGCAGCTTCGGGGGGGACACTGAAGCTTTCTTT | CASSFGGDTEAFF
TRBJ2-2 | TRBD1 | TRBV3-1/TRBV3-2 | once | 16 | TGTGCCAGCAGCCAGGGTTGGACAGGACGGGGCGGGGAGCTGTTTTTT | CASSQGWTGRGGELFF
TRBJ1-3 | . | TRBV4-3 | . | 18 | TGCGCCAGCAGCCAAGAGGCACAGGGAGGGGTTGGTGGAAACACCATATATTTT | CASSQEAQGGVGGNTIYF
TRBJ1-3 | . | TRBV30 | . | 15 | TGTGCCTGGAGTATACCGTCCTACTCTGGAAACACCATATATTTT | CAWSIPSYSGNTIYF
TRBJ2-5 | . | TRBV18 | . | 15 | TGCGCCAGCTCAACAAATGGCCGGGGCCAAGAGACCCAGTACTTC | CASSTNGRGQETQYF
TRBJ2-5 | TRBD1 | TRBV29-1 | few | 15 | TGCAGCGTAGCCTCCGGGACAGGTTGGGGAGAGACCCAGTACTTC | CSVASGTGWGETQYF
TRBJ2-3 | TRBD2 | TRBV5-1 | . | 19 | TGCGCCAGCAGCTTGGAGGGGACTAGCGGGGCACTTCACACAGATACGCAGTATTTT | CASSLEGTSGALHTDTQYF
TRBJ2-3 | TRBD2 | TRBV29-1 | few | 15 | TGCAGCCCTGGGCCCCTAGCGGGTGGAGGGGATACGCAGTATTTT | CSPGPLAGGGDTQYF
TRBJ2-1 | TRBD2 | TRBV5-1 | . | 15 | TGCGCCAGCAGCTTGACTAGCGGGCCGTACAATGAGCAGTTCTTC | CASSLTSGPYNEQFF
TRBJ2-5 | TRBD2 | TRBV9 | . | 16 | TGTGCCAGCAGCGTAGGAGTGGGAGGGTACCAAGAGACCCAGTACTTC | CASSVGVGGYQETQYF
TRBJ1-5 | . | TRBV5-1 | . | 15 | TGCGCCAGCAGCTTGGACGCAGGGGATGGGGGCCCCCAGCATTTT | CASSLDAGDGGPQHF
TRBJ2-7 | . | TRBV5-6 | . | 15 | TGTGCCAGCAGCCGGAAAACTAGCTCGGAATACGAGCAGTACTTC | CASSRKTSSEYEQYF
TRBJ2-1 | . | TRBV9 | . | 15 | TGTGCCAGCAATCCCAGGGGAGCATCCTACAATGAGCAGTTCTTC | CASNPRGASYNEQFF
TRBJ1-2 | . | TRBV10-2 | . | 13 | TGCGCCAGCAGTCTGGACGGGGGGAATGGCTACACCTTC | CASSLDGGNGYTF
TRBJ1-1 | TRBD1 | TRBV30 | . | 14 | TGTGCCTGGAGTAGTGACAGGGGGATCACTGAAGCTTTCTTT | CAWSSDRGITEAFF